This T cell receptor (beta chain) was identified during a study of CXCR3-negative and CXCR3-positive naive CD8 T cells. The CDR3 is made up of 11 amino acids. Germline V gene data show CDR1 as MNHEY and CDR2 as SMNVEV (reference sequence). All TRB cDNA libraries came from 5' RACE performed with UMI labels. TCRdb processed the 5' RACE reads again and assigns one entry to each CDR3 protein, with no DNA. Here the sample table reports 100,000 to 150,000 distinct CDR3 sequences. The sequence was obtained from a human donor in good health. Some clones in this sample may be carry-over from other donors' samples. The rearrangement uses TRBV27 and TRBJ2-5; checking the TCRdb D call of TRBD2 is not possible without DNA. Sequenced: naive CXCR3- CD8+ T cells from blood. Regarding subset: CD45RO-CCR7+CD27+CD95- naive CD8+ T cells lacking CXCR3 (TNR3-). The CDR3 reads CASLAGETQYF.